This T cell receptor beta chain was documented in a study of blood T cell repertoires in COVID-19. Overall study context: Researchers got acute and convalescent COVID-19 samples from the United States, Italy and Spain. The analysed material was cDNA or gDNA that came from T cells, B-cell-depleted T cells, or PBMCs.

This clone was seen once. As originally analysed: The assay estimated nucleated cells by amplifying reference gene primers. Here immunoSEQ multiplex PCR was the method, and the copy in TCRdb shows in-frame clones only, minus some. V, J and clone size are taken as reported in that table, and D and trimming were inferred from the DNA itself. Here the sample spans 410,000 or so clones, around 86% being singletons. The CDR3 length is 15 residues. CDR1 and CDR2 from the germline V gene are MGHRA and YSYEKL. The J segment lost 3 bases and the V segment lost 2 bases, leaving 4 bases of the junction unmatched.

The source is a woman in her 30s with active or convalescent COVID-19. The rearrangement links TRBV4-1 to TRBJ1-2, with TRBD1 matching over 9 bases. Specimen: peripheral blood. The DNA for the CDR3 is TGCGCCAGCAGCCAATCCAGGACAGGGGACTATGGCTACACCTTC. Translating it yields CASSQSRTGDYGYTF.